A single sample is the source of the 14 T cell receptor beta chains below, sequenced in a study of T cell responses to AZD1222 COVID-19 vaccine. TCRdb's table, derived via immunoSEQ multiplex PCR, lists solely in-frame clones and lacks some. The data show some 130,000 clones, about nine tenths seen once. The source was peripheral blood, collected on day 0 of AZD1222 vaccination. The receptors were gathered from an adult in good health.

This chain uses TRBV6-1 with TRBJ1-1; a possible D gene is TRBD1 (5 bases). CDR1 and CDR2 (germline): MNHNS, SASEGT. V was pared by 1 base and J by 4 bases, with 7 bases between. The CDR3 is made up of 13 amino acids. The CDR3 sequence: CASSEGGVTEAFF. For the CDR3, the DNA is TGTGCCAGCAGTGAAGGAGGGGTCACTGAAGCTTTCTTT.

The chain couples TRBV10-3 to TRBJ2-2; 8 bases line up with TRBD1. Germline CDR1 ENHRY, CDR2 SYGVKD. After removal of 4 bases from V and 8 bases from J, the junction contained 15 bases not matched to a gene. CDR3 length: 17 residues. The CDR3, as DNA: TGTGCCATCAGTGCTCATACAGGGGGAAGGACCGTAGGGGAGCTGTTTTTT. This translates into CAISAHTGGRTVGELFF.

This chain links TRBV21-1 with TRBJ2-1; TRBD1, the table's D call, was not compared with the DNA. TRBV21-1 is classified as a pseudogene. The CDR3 sequence is 16 residues long. CDR3 DNA: TGTGCCAGCAGCAAAGGCGGCAGGGGCACCTACAATGAGCAGTTCTTC. The encoded protein is CASSKGGRGTYNEQFF.

The chain links TRBV30 to TRBJ1-2, with no clear D. CDR1 and CDR2 from the germline V gene are GTSNPN and SVGIG (reference sequence). The V end was cut by 3 bases, the J end by 4 bases, with 12 bases between. CDR3 length: 13 residues. The CDR3 here is CAWRISGLYGYTF. The DNA of the CDR3 is TGTGCCTGGAGGATATCGGGCCTCTATGGCTACACCTTC.

This chain's CDR3 is CASRGQGNQPQHF. DNA for the CDR3: TGTGCCAGTCGGGGACAGGGGAATCAGCCCCAGCATTTT. V usage is TRBV25-1 and J usage is TRBJ1-5, with TRBD1 matching over 10 bases. With V trimmed by 9 bases and J by 4 bases, 3 bases remained unmatched. The CDR3 extends over 13 amino acids. Germline CDR1 reads MGHDK; CDR2 reads SYGVNS.

In this sample, this clone turned up a few times. CDR3 sequence reads: CASSPHSGGIDTQYF. The CDR3 DNA reads as TGTGCCAGCAGCCCCCATAGCGGGGGCATAGATACGCAGTATTTT. This rearrangement joins TRBV7-3 to TRBJ2-3; TRBD2 agrees at 9 bases. V shed 5 bases, J shed 5 bases, and the junction held 8 bases outside the gene matches. Looked up from germline, CDR1 is SGHTA and CDR2 is FQGTGA. This CDR3 is built from 15 residues. The entire variable domain, with the rest obtained from reference TRBV7-3 and TRBJ2-3, is as follows: GAGVSQTPSNKVTEKGKYVELRCDPISGHTALYWYRQSLGQGPEFLIYFQGTGAADDSGLPNDRFFAVRPEGSVSTLKIQRTERGDSAVYLCASSPHSGGIDTQYFGPGTRLTVL.

This chain connects TRBV6-4 to TRBJ2-5; 11 bases fit TRBD2. Germline V lookup: CDR1 MRHNA, CDR2 SNTAGT. J was trimmed by 2 bases and V by 2 bases; bases with no gene match: 4. This CDR3 contains 16 residues. The CDR3 here is CASSDSASGGQETQYF. The DNA of the CDR3 is TGTGCCAGCAGTGACAGCGCTAGCGGGGGGCAAGAGACCCAGTACTTC.

This sequence joins TRBV30 and TRBJ1-4; D unclear. There are 13 residues in the CDR3. From germline, CDR1 is GTSNPN and CDR2 SVGIG (reference sequence). V lost 0 bases and J lost 6, with 8 bases in between. The CDR3 region has the DNA TGTGCCTGGAGTGTACGACGAGATGAAAAACTGTTTTTT. Its protein product is CAWSVRRDEKLFF.

The V gene is TRBV7-9, the J gene TRBJ1-2; TRBD1 matches at 7 bases. The germline V gene has CDR1 SEHNR and CDR2 FQNEAQ (reference sequence). V was clipped by 6 bases and J by 4 bases; unmatched bases: 14. The CDR3 contains 16 residues. The DNA of the CDR3 is TGTGCCAGCAGGGCTGGAGGCCTGGACAGGCTCTATGGCTACACCTTC. Residues: CASRAGGLDRLYGYTF.

V and J are TRBV9 and TRBJ1-3; D gene ambiguous. The CDR3 totals 15 residues. V lost 4 bases, J lost 2 bases, and 13 bases lay in between. Germline values: CDR1 SGDLS, CDR2 YYNGEE. As DNA, the CDR3 is TGTGCCAGCAGCCCCGCGGGGAGCCCTGGAAACACCATATATTTT. This codes for CASSPAGSPGNTIYF.

In this sample, this clone turned up a few times. The rearrangement joins TRBV7-2 to TRBJ1-6; D gene unclear. Trimming cost V 2 bases and J 7 bases, with 12 bases left between them. The germline V gene encodes CDR1 SGHTA and CDR2 FQGNSA. This CDR3 region has 15 residues. The CDR3 is CASSLYLRGNSPLHF. The CDR3 region has the DNA TGTGCCAGCAGCTTATATTTGCGAGGCAATTCACCCCTCCACTTT.

V and J are TRBV5-1 and TRBJ2-7; either TRBD1 or TRBD2 may fit D (6 bases each). This CDR3 is 14 amino acids long. V was trimmed by 0 bases and J by 5 bases, leaving 12 bases between them. CDR1 and CDR2 from the germline V gene are SGHRS and YFSETQ. For the CDR3, the DNA is TGCGCCAGCAGCTTGGCGGGGGCTTGGGACGAGCAGTACTTC. This translates into CASSLAGAWDEQYF.

This clone was seen more than once but under ten times. The chain carries TRBV29-1 and TRBJ2-1; perhaps TRBD2 as D (6 bases). This CDR3 comprises 14 residues. V was cut by 7 bases and J by 5 bases, with 18 bases left in between. CDR1 and CDR2 (germline): SQVTM, ANQGSEA. CDR3 nucleotide sequence: TGCAGCGCAACGGGGACGCGGGGCGACAATGAGCAGTTCTTC. It is translated as CSATGTRGDNEQFF.

Here the CDR3 reads CASSSGPTGTNEKLFF. The CDR3 nucleotides are TGTGCCAGCAGCTCCGGACCGACAGGGACTAATGAAAAACTGTTTTTT. The V call is TRBV7-2, the J call TRBJ1-4; 7 bases agree with TRBD1. The length of the CDR3 is 16 residues. The V gene's germline CDR1 is SGHTA and CDR2 FQGNSA. V was clipped by 4 bases and J by 2 bases; unmatched bases: 7.